Listed below are T cell receptor beta chains from one sample, sequenced in a study of T cell responses to AZD1222 COVID-19 vaccine. Sequenced by immunoSEQ multiplex PCR; TCRdb stores in-frame clones only, minus some. This sample has fewer than 150,000 clones, with roughly 89% found just once. The sequencing here drew on peripheral blood, taken 28 days after the second AZD1222 dose. The receptors here all came from an adult who received the AZD1222 COVID-19 vaccine. The conserved cysteine and the conserved F or W are not part of the CDR3 here.

j_gene | v_gene | CDR3aa
TRBJ2-1 | TRBV28 | ASSSHWRGRDEQF
TRBJ2-7 | TRBV5-1 | ASSPVQTGLTSYEQY
TRBJ1-6 | TRBV5-6 | ASSLGQYNSPLH
TRBJ2-7 | TRBV6-1 | ASSELGTSYEQY
TRBJ2-7 | TRBV9 | ASSVGIAYEQY
TRBJ1-2 | TRBV2 | ASNKTPLESGYT
TRBJ1-4 | TRBV7-9 | ASSFVNEKLF
TRBJ1-2 | TRBV7-2 | ASSFLPGLRINYGYT
TRBJ2-1 | TRBV14 | ASSPRDNEQF
TRBJ2-1 | TRBV9 | ASSAGGRMVNEQF
TRBJ2-3 | TRBV19 | ASSPRLVASDTQY
TRBJ2-5 | TRBV4-1 | ASSGSSGGRGETQY
TRBJ1-2 | TRBV27 | ASRSTGVHGYT
TRBJ2-7 | TRBV2 | ASSARLYEQY
TRBJ2-1 | TRBV27 | ASSPPTGGGWNEQF
TRBJ2-7 | TRBV4-2 | ASSHGGEYEQY
TRBJ2-2 | TRBV7-8 | ASSHKLSYTGELF
TRBJ2-1 | TRBV29-1 | SASSSYNEQF
TRBJ2-7 | TRBV4-3 | ASSQVLTGTADYEQY
TRBJ2-3 | TRBV5-1 | ASSSGPDTQY
TRBJ2-5 | TRBV5-1 | ASSLGLAGTVETQY
TRBJ1-1 | TRBV14 | ASSQVGAFEAF
TRBJ2-7 | TRBV24-1 | ATSPGTNKPYEQY
TRBJ2-3 | TRBV4-1 | ASSQGLAGKSTDTQY
TRBJ2-7 | TRBV6-2/TRBV6-3 | ASRQRAGTVFYEQY
TRBJ1-2 | TRBV27 | ASGTGHGYT